Listed here are 32 T cell receptor beta chains from one sample, sequenced in a study of tumor and adjacent non-tumor tissue in lung cancer. This sample's RNA came from whole unsorted tissue. This non-tumor lung sample came from over 3 cm beyond the tumor edge. TCRbeta libraries were built with three rounds of nested PCR, modified from ARM-PCR. Using its own MiXCR run on the multiplex PCR reads, TCRdb lists one record per CDR3 protein. The data contain some 100,000 distinct CDR3 sequences, roughly two thirds of them singletons. Input material: distant non-tumor lung tissue. These TCRs come from a young man with non-small cell lung cancer.

The chain is built from TRBV9 and TRBJ1-1; no firm D call. CDR1 and CDR2 (germline): SGDLS, YYNGEE. The CDR3 consists of 15 residues. The V end lost 0 bases, the J end lost 8 bases, and 17 bases lay between the germline ends. This CDR3 is CASSVAPNDGYEAFF. CDR3 nucleotides: TGTGCCAGCAGCGTAGCTCCAAACGACGGATACGAAGCTTTCTTT.

The CDR3 is CVGSPSETGDLEQYF. The CDR3 DNA sequence: TGTGTCGGCAGCCCTTCCGAGACAGGGGACCTCGAGCAGTACTTC. The V call is TRBV6-6, the J call TRBJ2-7, with 8 bases aligning to TRBD1. The CDR3 consists of 15 residues. Germline-derived CDR1 and CDR2 are MNHNY and SVGAGI (reference sequence).

As for this clonotype: This may come from a read error, since a much larger clone is one base off. The rearrangement uses TRBV4-2 and TRBJ2-5, with 7 nucleotides matching TRBD2. The V gene's germline CDR1 is LGHNA and CDR2 YNFKEQ. The CDR3 contains 15 residues. V lost 3 bases, J lost 9 bases, and 13 bases stayed unmatched. The CDR3 loop is CASSHANRRGGAQYF. Here the CDR3 DNA reads TGTGCCAGCAGCCATGCGAACAGGCGTGGGGGGGCCCAGTACTTC.

Regarding this clonotype: Because the CDR3 is missing its conserved closing phenylalanine or tryptophan, this is likely a read error. This chain connects TRBV20-1 to TRBJ2-1; D not certain. The CDR3 is 13 amino acids. The germline V gene encodes CDR1 DFQATT and CDR2 SNEGSKA (reference sequence). The CDR3 loop is CNARDLPYNEQFL. DNA for the CDR3: TGCAATGCTAGAGATCTACCCTACAATGAGCAGTTCCTC.

This clonotype was found once. One end of the junction is discordant with germline, which a read error may explain. The V gene is TRBV20-1, the J gene TRBJ2-5; maybe TRBD2 (5 bases). Germline values: CDR1 DFQATT, CDR2 SNEGSKA (reference sequence). The CDR3 has 14 residues. As DNA, the CDR3 is TGCAGTGTTAGAGAGGGCTCTGGCGGAGAGACCCAGTACTTC. It yields the protein CSVREGSGGETQYF.

This clonotype was observed at least ten times. The DNA of the CDR3 is TGTGCCAGCAGCCAAAGGACAGGGATGAACACCGGGGAGCTGTTTTTT. It yields the protein CASSQRTGMNTGELFF. This chain joins TRBV4-2 and TRBJ2-2; TRBD1 aligns across 8 bases. CDR1 and CDR2 from the germline V gene are LGHNA and YNFKEQ. The V and J ends lost 2 bases and 1 base, in that order; junction bases with no gene match: 3. The CDR3 runs 16 residues.

In regard to this clonotype: An end of the junction differs from the germline gene, which may be a read error. The rearrangement joins TRBV29-1 to TRBJ2-7; maybe TRBD1 (5 bases). The V gene's germline CDR1 is SQVTM and CDR2 ANQGSEA. This CDR3 spans 12 amino acids. The CDR3 is CSLGWGGDEQYF. CDR3 coding DNA: TGCAGCCTTGGATGGGGCGGCGACGAGCAATACTTC.

About this clonotype: The junction departs from germline at one end; a sequencing error may be responsible. This sequence joins TRBV11-2 and TRBJ2-7; D tentatively reads TRBD1 or TRBD2 (7 bases each). The germline V gene encodes CDR1 SGHAT and CDR2 FQNNGV. This CDR3 contains 15 residues. The CDR3 reads CASSSLGGRGGEQYF. The DNA of the CDR3 is TGTGCCAGCAGCTCCCTGGGCGGGAGAGGGGGCGAGCAGTACTTT.

The CDR3 nucleotides read TGCAGTGCCGCAGACGGGGGCGTATCCTACAATGAGCAGTTCTTC. Translating gives CSAADGGVSYNEQFF. The chain has TRBV20-1 and TRBJ2-1; D may correspond to TRBD1 or TRBD2 (6 bases each). Germline CDR1 reads DFQATT; CDR2 reads SNEGSKA (reference sequence). The CDR3 is made up of 15 amino acids. Trimming removed 6 bases from V and 1 base from J, with 16 bases in between.

The sample holds a few counts of this clonotype. The rearrangement joins TRBV11-2 to TRBJ2-5; 9 nucleotides line up with TRBD2. J was trimmed by 7 bases and V by 1 base; bases with no gene match: 28. This CDR3 has 22 amino acids. Germline values: CDR1 SGHAT, CDR2 FQNNGV. CDR3 protein: CASSLAGGSTSGVLWGEGTQYF. The CDR3 DNA follows: TGTGCCAGCAGCTTAGCAGGGGGATCGACTAGCGGAGTGTTGTGGGGAGAGGGGACCCAGTACTTC.

The chain is built from TRBV29-1 and TRBJ2-2, with 7 bases matching TRBD1. The CDR3 sequence is 13 residues long. Per germline, CDR1 SQVTM and CDR2 ANQGSEA. Trimming at V came to 6 bases and at J to 8 bases, leaving 9 bases not matched to a gene. The CDR3: CSVGTASTGELFF. The CDR3 DNA reads TGCAGCGTAGGGACAGCGAGCACTGGGGAGCTGTTTTTT.

The rearrangement uses TRBV7-2 and TRBJ2-7; D not resolved. Germline V gene data show CDR1 as SGHTA and CDR2 as FQGNSA. The CDR3 spans 14 residues. Trimming took off 6 bases at V and 0 bases at J, with 12 bases between the two ends. The chain's CDR3 is CASSSYTSSYEQYF. Written as DNA, the CDR3 is TGTGCCAGCAGTTCGTACACCAGCTCCTACGAGCAGTACTTC. The full variable domain, rest sourced from reference TRBV7-2 and TRBJ2-7, is GAGVSQSPSNKVTEKGKDVELRCDPISGHTALYWYRQSLGQGLEFLIYFQGNSAPDKSGLPSDRFSAERTGGSVSTLTIQRTQQEDSAVYLCASSSYTSSYEQYFGPGTRLTVT.

A word on this clonotype: At one end the junction does not follow the germline gene, possibly because of a read error. V and J are TRBV11-2 and TRBJ2-3; D is unclear. This CDR3 contains 15 residues. Looked up from germline, CDR1 is SGHAT and CDR2 is FQNNGV. CDR3 sequence (DNA): TGTGTCAGCAGCTCTAAGTTAGGAAACACAGATACGCAGTATTTT. Translating gives CVSSSKLGNTDTQYF.

V is TRBV12-3 or TRBV12-4 and J is TRBJ1-5, with 9 bases fitting TRBD1. Losses at the gene ends were 8 bases for V and 4 bases for J; bases not matched to a gene: 12. This CDR3 has 16 residues. CDR3 nucleotides: TGTGCCAGCGGCTTAGAAGGGACAGGGCTTAATCAGCCCCAGCATTTT. It codes for CASGLEGTGLNQPQHF.

This clonotype was picked up one time. A much larger clone lies a single base off, so this may be a read error. The V and J genes are TRBV14 and TRBJ2-1; 9 positions match TRBD2. CDR1 is SGHDN, CDR2 FVKESK, per germline. The CDR3 runs 13 residues. Losses at the gene ends were 1 base for V and 12 bases for J; bases not matched to a gene: 4. The CDR3 DNA follows: TGTGCCAGCAGCCAAGGCCCAGCGGGGGGGCAGTTCTTC. This codes for CASSQGPAGGQFF. The full variable domain, with the rest looked up from reference TRBV14 and TRBJ2-1, is EAGVTQFPSHSVIEKGQTVTLRCDPISGHDNLYWYRRVMGKEIKFLLHFVKESKQDESGMPNNRFLAERTGGTYSTLKVQPAELEDSGVYFCASSQGPAGGQFFGPGTRLTVL.

As for this clonotype: One end of the junction does not line up with germline, which may come from a read error. V and J are TRBV11-2 and TRBJ2-3, with unresolved D. The CDR3 loop spans 12 amino acids. Germline CDR1 reads SGHAT; CDR2 reads FQNNGV. Here the CDR3 reads CPSSLVSDTHYF. The CDR3 coding sequence is TGTCCCAGCAGCTTAGTGTCGGATACGCATTATTTT.

This clonotype was recorded only once. V is TRBV20-1 and J is TRBJ2-3; D unclear. Germline V CDR1 and CDR2: DFQATT, SNEGSKA (reference sequence). The CDR3 length is 13 residues. The V and J ends lost 5 bases and 2 bases respectively, with 11 bases between them. In DNA, the CDR3 is TGCAGTGCTTGTAACCCTGTCACAGATACGCAGTATTTT. This encodes CSACNPVTDTQYF.

To note about this clonotype: Its ends do not fully match the called genes, so a read error is possible. This rearrangement joins TRBV20-1 to TRBJ2-1; no clear D gene. The CDR3 loop spans 14 amino acids. Germline CDR1 DFQATT, CDR2 SNEGSKA (reference sequence). The CDR3 DNA is TGCAGTGCTAGAGATTGGCAGAGCTGCAATGAGCAGCTCTTC. Encoded protein: CSARDWQSCNEQLF.

This clonotype occurred once. It may be a read error: a sequence one base away is much more abundant. V gene TRBV30 combines with J gene TRBJ2-2; D not resolved. CDR1 and CDR2 from the germline V gene are GTSNPN and SVGIG (reference sequence). Trimming shortened V by 5 bases and J by 7 bases, and 14 bases separated the two germline ends. This CDR3 is built from 13 residues. CDR3 nucleotide sequence: TGTGCCTGGTGGTACACCTTAGGCGGGGAGCTGTTTTTT. Translation: CAWWYTLGGELFF. Using reference TRBV30 and TRBJ2-2 for the parts outside the CDR3, the full variable domain is SQTIHQWPATLVQPVGSPLSLECTVEGTSNPNLYWYRQAAGRGLQLLFYSVGIGQISSEVPQNLSASRPQDRQFILSSKKLLLSDSGFYLCAWWYTLGGELFFGEGSRLTVL.

In regard to this clonotype: The junction shows a germline mismatch at one end, possibly a read error. This chain joins TRBV14 and TRBJ1-6; no firm D call. The CDR3 is 16 residues long. Germline-derived CDR1 and CDR2 are SGHDN and FVKESK. In DNA form, the CDR3 reads TGTGCCAGCAGCCCTTGTCTATTTTCCTATAATTTACCCCTCCACTTT. Its protein is CASSPCLFSYNLPLHF.

The chain employs TRBV11-2 and TRBJ2-1, with D perhaps TRBD2 (7 bases). Germline V gene data show CDR1 as SGHAT and CDR2 as FQNNGV. The CDR3 totals 14 residues. The V end lost 6 bases, the J end lost 10 bases, and 19 bases lay between the germline ends. The CDR3 sequence: CASSGGAGVREQFF. The CDR3 DNA follows: TGTGCCAGCAGTGGGGGGGCGGGAGTCAGAGAGCAGTTCTTC.

The J gene is TRBJ2-1, the V gene TRBV20-1; 16 positions agree with TRBD2. The CDR3 consists of 17 residues. V gave up 6 bases and J gave up 8 bases; unmatched junction bases: 13. The germline gives CDR1 DFQATT, CDR2 SNEGSKA (reference sequence). For the CDR3, the DNA is TGCAGTGCCAAGGGACTAGCGGGAGGGCCTCTGATCGATGAGCAGTTCTTC. Translated, it gives CSAKGLAGGPLIDEQFF.

Of note for this clonotype: A junction boundary mismatches the germline segment, possibly from a read error. The V and J genes are TRBV10-2 and TRBJ2-7, with D tentatively TRBD1 (5 bases). CDR3 length equals 15 residues. Germline V lookup: CDR1 WSHSY, CDR2 SAAADI. CDR3 coding DNA: TGCGTCAGCAATGTTGTCCGGCAGGGTCCATACGAGCAGTACTTC. This codes for CVSNVVRQGPYEQYF.

The count of this clonotype is one. Compared with germline, one end of the junction differs, possibly owing to a read error. The rearrangement links TRBV6-2 or TRBV6-3 to TRBJ1-6; D is perhaps TRBD1 (5 bases). The germline V gene has CDR1 MNHEY and CDR2 SVGEGT. The CDR3 is 15 amino acids. The CDR3 region has the DNA TGTGCCAGCAATTCAGGGAACGCTGGGCATTCACCTCTCCACTTT. Translating it yields CASNSGNAGHSPLHF.

This clonotype has just one count. A junction end diverges from the germline sequence, so it may reflect a read error. V gene TRBV11-2 combines with J gene TRBJ2-7; TRBD1 matches 7 bases. This CDR3 has 15 amino acids. Per germline, CDR1 SGHAT and CDR2 FQNNGV. The CDR3 is CANSIVPTGLGEQYF. As DNA, the CDR3 is TGTGCCAACAGCATCGTTCCGACAGGGCTGGGCGAGCAGTACTTC.

Concerning this clonotype itself: A much larger clone differs from this one at a single base, so this may be a read error. The chain is built from TRBV20-1 and TRBJ2-1; weak D call: TRBD1 (5 bases). The CDR3 has 13 amino acids. Trimming removed 1 base from V and 9 bases from J, with 13 bases in between. Germline lookup yields CDR1 DFQATT and CDR2 SNEGSKA (reference sequence). This CDR3 is CSARGAGLAEQFF. The CDR3 bases are TGCAGTGCTAGAGGCGCAGGGCTGGCTGAGCAGTTCTTC.

In regard to this clonotype: Mismatch with germline at one junction end may stem from a read error. The V and J genes are TRBV11-2 and TRBJ2-5; 10 bases line up with TRBD2. Germline V lookup: CDR1 SGHAT, CDR2 FQNNGV. The CDR3 extends over 18 amino acids. The CDR3 DNA is TGTGTCAGCAGCTTAGGTGTGGCTAGCGGGAGAGGAGAAGAGACCCAGTACTTC. Amino acid sequence: CVSSLGVASGRGEETQYF.

This clonotype occurred a few times. The germline gene is not matched at one end of the junction; a read error may be the cause. The chain links TRBV6-6 to TRBJ1-6; no reliable D call. Germline loops: CDR1 MNHNY, CDR2 SVGAGI (reference sequence). The CDR3 has 15 amino acids. CDR3 in amino acids: CASTPIGLGNSPLHF. In nucleotides, the CDR3 is TGCGCCAGCACCCCGATAGGGTTAGGCAATTCACCCCTCCACTTT.

This clonotype was recorded a few times. The junction differs from germline at one of its ends, possibly a read error. The genes are TRBV29-1 and TRBJ2-7; D call uncertain. From germline, CDR1 is SQVTM and CDR2 ANQGSEA. This CDR3 has 12 amino acids. CDR3: CSVQGSGGERYF. CDR3 bases: TGCAGCGTCCAAGGTTCAGGCGGCGAGCGGTACTTC.

To note about this clonotype: The junction departs from the called germline gene at one end, perhaps through a read error. The chain has TRBV4-3 and TRBJ1-4; no reliable D call. CDR1 and CDR2 from the germline V gene are LGHNA and YSLEER. The CDR3 loop spans 15 amino acids. In DNA form, the CDR3 reads TGCGCCAGCAGCGCTACCCTCGGGTGGAGCGAAAAACCGTCTTTT. Translated, it gives CASSATLGWSEKPSF.

CDR3 nucleotides: TGTGCCAGCAGCACCACAGGGGGGAGCTATGGCTACACCTTC. Translated: CASSTTGGSYGYTF. This sequence joins TRBV6-5 and TRBJ1-2, with 8 bases that match TRBD1. The CDR3 is 14 residues long. Germline CDR1 reads MNHEY; CDR2 reads SVGAGI. V was clipped by 6 bases and J by 4 bases; unmatched bases: 7.

This clonotype was seen only once. With a much larger clone just one base away, this may be a read error. The CDR3 is CVTSEGGPGNEQYF. The DNA for the CDR3 is TGTGTCACCAGTGAGGGGGGACCAGGGAACGAGCAGTACTTC. The V gene is TRBV24-1, the J gene TRBJ2-7; D could derive from TRBD1 or TRBD2 (6 bases each). Per germline, CDR1 KGHDR and CDR2 SFDVKD. This CDR3 comprises 14 residues.